These 5 T cell receptor beta chains were sequenced from one sample in a study of Tregs in tolerant kidney transplant recipients. Produced via immunoSEQ multiplex PCR; TCRdb's table is partial and in-frame only. The sample shows 60,000 or so clones, around 83% of them seen only once. The sample taken for sequencing was CD4+ T cells from blood. Receptor source: a human donor in good health.

The chain carries TRBV5-4 and TRBJ1-6, with 9 bases lining up with TRBD1. The CDR3 loop spans 16 amino acids. In germline, CDR1 is SGHNT, CDR2 YYREEE (reference sequence). The junction had 15 bases not matched to a gene; V was cut back by 5 bases and J by 12 bases. The CDR3 DNA reads as TGTGCCAGCAGAATTACCGTCGGGGGACAGGGTGAACCCCTCCACTTT. Protein sequence: CASRITVGGQGEPLHF.

The V call is TRBV7-2, the J call TRBJ2-5; 7 bases align to TRBD1. CDR1 and CDR2 (germline): SGHTA, FQGNSA. CDR3 length: 13 amino acids. The trim removed 5 bases at V and 4 bases at J, leaving 4 bases unmatched. This CDR3 reads CASSLNRGETQYF. The CDR3 DNA reads as TGTGCCAGCAGCCTAAACAGGGGAGAGACCCAGTACTTC.

This clone was recorded a few times. CDR3 DNA: TGTGCCAGCAGCCCTCAACTAGCGGGAGGAGGAGAGACCCAGTACTTC. Translating gives CASSPQLAGGGETQYF. V gene TRBV11-3 combines with J gene TRBJ2-5, with 12 bases that match TRBD2. Germline loops: CDR1 SGHNT, CDR2 YENEEA. After removal of 5 bases from V and 4 bases from J, the junction contained 8 bases not matched to a gene. CDR3 length: 16 residues.

The chain carries TRBV28 and TRBJ2-7; the D gene is possibly TRBD2 (6 bases). V was cut by 1 base and J by 3 bases, with 13 bases left in between. This CDR3 comprises 15 residues. The germline CDR1 and CDR2 sequences are MDHEN and SYDVKM. CDR3 nucleotide sequence: TGTGCCAGCAGTTTATCCGGGACTGCCAACTACGAGCAGTACTTC. Amino acids: CASSLSGTANYEQYF. Supplemented by reference TRBV28 and TRBJ2-7, the full variable domain reads DVKVTQSSRYLVKRTGEKVFLECVQDMDHENMFWYRQDPGLGLRLIYFSYDVKMKEKGDIPEGYSVSREKKERFSLILESASTNQTSMYLCASSLSGTANYEQYFGPGTRLTVT.

This clone was counted at least ten times. The chain recombines TRBV6-1 with TRBJ1-3; no firm D call. The germline gives CDR1 MNHNS, CDR2 SASEGT. Trimming took off 4 bases at V and 0 bases at J, with 13 bases between the two ends. CDR3 size: 16 residues. The CDR3 here is CASSVSTAVSGNTIYF. The CDR3 region has the DNA TGTGCCAGCAGTGTTTCTACAGCTGTCTCTGGAAACACCATATATTTT.